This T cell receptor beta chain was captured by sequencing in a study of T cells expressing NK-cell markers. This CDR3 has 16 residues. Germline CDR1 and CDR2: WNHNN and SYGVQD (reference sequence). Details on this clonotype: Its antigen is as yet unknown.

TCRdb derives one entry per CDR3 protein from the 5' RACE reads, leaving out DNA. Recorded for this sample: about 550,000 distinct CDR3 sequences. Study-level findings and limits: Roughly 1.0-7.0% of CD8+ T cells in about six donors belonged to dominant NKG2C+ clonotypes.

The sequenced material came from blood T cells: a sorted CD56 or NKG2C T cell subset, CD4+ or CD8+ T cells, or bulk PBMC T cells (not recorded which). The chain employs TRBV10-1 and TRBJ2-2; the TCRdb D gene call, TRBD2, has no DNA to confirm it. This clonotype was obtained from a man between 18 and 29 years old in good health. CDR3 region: CASSDWRETRTGELFF.